In this sample, the clone carrying this T cell receptor beta chain turned up a few times. The data were taken from a study of blood T cell repertoires in COVID-19. Study background: Sites in the United States, Italy and Spain provided acute and convalescent COVID-19 samples. PBMCs, B-cell-depleted T cells, or T cells were the source of the cDNA or gDNA that made up the material.

Per the original data handling: Reference gene primer amplification in the assay estimated nucleated cell counts. Sequencing used immunoSEQ multiplex PCR; TCRdb keeps in-frame clones, though not all of them. That table supplies the V and J calls and clone size; D and trimming were determined from the DNA. The table has around 200,000 clones, about four fifths seen once. Germline V CDR1 and CDR2: MNHEY, SVGAGI. The CDR3 sequence is 15 residues long. The trim removed 6 bases at V and 8 bases at J, leaving 7 bases unmatched. The chain joins TRBV6-5 to TRBJ2-1; 13 positions agree with TRBD2. The specimen was peripheral blood. The origin of this receptor is a human donor with acute or convalescent COVID-19. The donor label of this sample is uncertain. The CDR3 DNA follows: TGTGCCAGCAGCCTACTAGCGGGGGGGCCCGATGAGCAGTTCTTC. The encoded protein is CASSLLAGGPDEQFF.